One T cell receptor beta chain is described in this entry. Its antigen remains unknown. These data originate in a study of cytotoxic CD8 clonotypes in ibrutinib-treated CLL. Overall study findings and caveats: Public clonotypes were seen rarely and were contracted or stable on treatment.

V gave up 11 bases and J gave up 6 bases; unmatched junction bases: 9. There are 13 residues in the CDR3. The V gene's germline CDR1 is SNHLY and CDR2 FYNNEI. Library input was 1.5 to 2 micrograms of DNA from cryopreserved PBMCs. The table came from immunoSEQ multiplex PCR; TCRdb's copy has only in-frame clones and leaves some out. The sample contains 130,000 to 150,000 clones, approximately 90% of which appear only once. Sequenced material: PBMCs, taken after 12 months of ibrutinib treatment. The chain links TRBV2 to TRBJ2-7; TRBD1 aligns across 11 bases. The receptor was isolated from a human donor with chronic lymphocytic leukemia. CDR3 loop: CALTWDRGSEQYF. The CDR3 DNA is TGTGCCTTAACCTGGGACAGGGGGTCCGAGCAGTACTTC.